This TCR beta chain was sequenced during a study of T-cell reconstitution after alpha-beta-depleted transplantation in children. General study results and limits: Some patients' high day-60 TCRbeta diversity was traced to surviving recipient T cells and thymic progenitors. The main origin of T-cell counts and diversity one year after transplant was newly produced T cells. Reportedly, only several hundred clones from non-depleted graft cells drove alpha-beta T-cell counts at about two months.

Unique molecular identifiers featured in how the TCRbeta library was prepared. TCRdb re-called the PCR reads with MiXCR, one entry per CDR3 protein. Found here are fewer than 550,000 distinct CDR3 sequences, over 10% of them singletons; the top ten hold 14%. For this clonotype: Its antigen is as yet unknown.

This TCR was recovered from a female patient aged 2-10 years who had a stem cell transplant for aplastic anemia, so the T cells may come from the graft donor. The specimen was PBMCs, mostly from graft donor cells, collected 180 days after TCRalphabeta/CD19-depleted stem cell transplant.

CDR3 sequence reads: CASSLAPRGTQYF. The CDR3 DNA follows: TGTGCCAGCAGCTTAGCCCCCAGGGGTACGCAGTATTTT. This sequence joins TRBV7-2 and TRBJ2-3, with D possibly matching TRBD1 (6 bases). Deletions cut 0 bases from V and 8 bases from J, with 9 bases between. From germline, CDR1 is SGHTA and CDR2 FQGNSA. The CDR3 consists of 13 residues.